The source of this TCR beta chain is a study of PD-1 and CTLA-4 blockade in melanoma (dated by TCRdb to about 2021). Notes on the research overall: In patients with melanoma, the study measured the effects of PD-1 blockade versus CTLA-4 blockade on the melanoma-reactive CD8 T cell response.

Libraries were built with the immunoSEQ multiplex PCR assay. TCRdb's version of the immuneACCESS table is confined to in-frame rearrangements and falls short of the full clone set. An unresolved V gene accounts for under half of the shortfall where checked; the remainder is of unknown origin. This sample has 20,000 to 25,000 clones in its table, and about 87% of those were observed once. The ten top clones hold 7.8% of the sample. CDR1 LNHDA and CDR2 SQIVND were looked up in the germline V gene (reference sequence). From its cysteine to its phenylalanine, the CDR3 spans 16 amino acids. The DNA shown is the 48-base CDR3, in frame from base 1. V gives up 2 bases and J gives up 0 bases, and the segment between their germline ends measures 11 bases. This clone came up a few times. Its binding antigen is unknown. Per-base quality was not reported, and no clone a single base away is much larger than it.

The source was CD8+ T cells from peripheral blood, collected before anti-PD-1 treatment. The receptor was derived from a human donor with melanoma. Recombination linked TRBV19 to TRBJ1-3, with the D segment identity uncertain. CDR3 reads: CASSIQDVRSGNTIYF. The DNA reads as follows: TGTGCCAGTAGTATACAGGACGTTCGCTCTGGAAACACCATATATTTT.